Listed below are T cell receptor beta chains from one sample, sequenced in a study of blood T cell repertoires in COVID-19. Profiling relied on immunoSEQ multiplex PCR, and the TCRdb table lists in-frame clones only, not all of them. The table lists around 94,000 clones, about nine tenths of them singletons, with 4% to 5.5% in the top ten. The material sequenced was peripheral blood. The receptor source for this set is a woman aged 45-65 years with COVID-19, enrolled during active disease. Both conserved end residues are part of each CDR3. D genes are given only for firm matches. Clone size appears in some rows only: once, few, many, or a class for an expanded clone.

v_gene	j_gene	len	d_gene	abundance	CDR3aa	CDR3nt
TRBV11-2	TRBJ2-3	14	-	once	CASSSPVVPDTQYF	TGTGCCAGCAGCTCCCCGGTCGTCCCAGATACGCAGTATTTT
TRBV27	TRBJ1-5	16	-	-	CASSLIGGSSNQPQHF	TGTGCCAGCAGTTTGATCGGCGGGTCTAGCAATCAGCCCCAGCATTTT
TRBV28	TRBJ1-2	14	TRBD1	-	CASSSGQKNYGYTF	TGTGCCAGCAGTTCGGGACAGAAAAACTATGGCTACACCTTC
TRBV2	TRBJ1-5	15	-	-	CASRDSADDNQPQHF	TGTGCCAGCAGGGACAGTGCAGACGACAATCAGCCCCAGCATTTT
TRBV7-3	TRBJ2-1	13	-	few	CASSFGVENEQFF	TGTGCCAGCAGCTTCGGGGTGGAGAATGAGCAGTTCTTC
TRBV11-2	TRBJ2-3	15	TRBD1	-	CASSRDRVLTDTQYF	TGTGCCAGCAGCCGGGACAGGGTGTTGACGGATACGCAGTATTTT
TRBV9	TRBJ2-5	16	TRBD2	-	CASSPEGSGGEKTQYF	TGTGCCAGCAGCCCCGAGGGGAGCGGGGGGGAAAAGACCCAGTACTTC
TRBV10-1	TRBJ2-7	14	-	many	CASSSGVTKDEQYF	TGCGCCAGCAGCTCAGGGGTAACCAAGGACGAGCAGTACTTC
TRBV6-6	TRBJ2-3	14	-	few	CASSPDSSTDTQYF	TGTGCCAGCAGCCCCGACTCTAGCACAGATACGCAGTATTTT
TRBV25-1	TRBJ2-1	14	TRBD1	-	CASSGDRGYNEQFF	TGTGCCAGCAGTGGCGACAGGGGCTACAATGAGCAGTTCTTC
TRBV7-6	TRBJ2-7	17	TRBD1	-	CASSLGGQGAFSYEQYF	TGTGCCAGCAGCTTAGGCGGACAGGGGGCTTTTAGCTACGAGCAGTACTTC
TRBV5-6	TRBJ1-5	14	TRBD1	-	CASSPWTGSQPQHF	TGTGCCAGCAGCCCCTGGACAGGGAGTCAGCCCCAGCATTTT
TRBV18	TRBJ2-3	15	TRBD2	-	CASSPPLAGADTQYF	TGTGCCAGCTCACCACCCCTAGCGGGGGCGGATACGCAGTATTTT
TRBV4-1	TRBJ1-2	13	-	-	CASSQTGPYGYTF	TGCGCCAGCAGCCAGACAGGTCCCTATGGCTACACCTTC
TRBV6-2/TRBV6-3	TRBJ2-2	16	TRBD2	-	CASSYSLAGNTGELFF	TGTGCCAGCAGTTACAGTCTAGCGGGGAACACCGGGGAGCTGTTTTTT
TRBV3-1/TRBV3-2	TRBJ2-4	15	TRBD2	-	CASSPGTSGGNIQYF	TGTGCCAGCAGCCCCGGGACTAGCGGGGGAAACATTCAGTACTTC
TRBV7-8	TRBJ2-1	13	TRBD2	-	CASERGSYNEQFF	TGTGCCAGCGAGCGGGGGAGCTACAATGAGCAGTTCTTC
TRBV5-6	TRBJ1-5	14	-	-	CASSSGIPNQPQHF	TGTGCCAGCAGCTCCGGGATCCCCAATCAGCCCCAGCATTTT
TRBV28	TRBJ2-3	19	TRBD2	-	CASSSDNGVAGGAADTQYF	TGTGCCAGCAGCTCCGACAACGGGGTAGCGGGGGGGGCGGCAGATACGCAGTATTTT
TRBV6-5	TRBJ1-5	12	-	once	CASSGGGQPQHF	TGTGCCAGCAGCGGGGGGGGACAGCCCCAGCATTTT
TRBV20-1	TRBJ1-1	11	-	-	CSAIQDTEAFF	TGCAGTGCTATACAAGACACTGAAGCTTTCTTT
TRBV5-1	TRBJ1-6	15	TRBD1	-	CASSNVDRENSPLHF	TGCGCCAGCAGTAACGTTGACAGGGAGAATTCACCCCTCCACTTT
TRBV30	TRBJ2-2	17	TRBD1	-	CAWSALGQGPFTGELFF	TGTGCCTGGAGCGCTCTTGGACAGGGACCTTTCACCGGGGAGCTGTTTTTT
TRBV21-1	TRBJ1-1	14	-	-	CASSIPCWNTEAFF	TGTGCCAGCAGCATTCCTTGTTGGAACACTGAAGCTTTCTTT
TRBV30	TRBJ1-2	15	-	-	CAWSSPSRVNYGYTF	TGTGCCTGGAGTTCGCCCTCCAGGGTTAACTATGGCTACACCTTC
TRBV10-3	TRBJ2-1	14	TRBD1	once	CAIKPGQGLSEQFF	TGTGCCATCAAACCGGGACAGGGACTGAGTGAGCAGTTCTTC
TRBV6-1	TRBJ2-3	15	-	-	CASSEASQGSDTQYF	TGTGCCAGCAGTGAAGCGTCCCAGGGCTCAGATACGCAGTATTTT
TRBV6-5	TRBJ1-2	14	-	-	CASSYSRGFYGYTF	TGTGCCAGCAGTTACTCAAGGGGATTCTATGGCTACACCTTC